A single sample gave rise to the 8 T cell receptor beta chains below, sequenced in a study of CD8+ T cells in alopecia areata. cDNA prepared by RNA extraction and subsequent reverse transcription served as the template for sequencing. Data came from immunoSEQ multiplex PCR; TCRdb stores just in-frame clones and leaves some out. The profile shows about 42,000 clones, more than 90% of them singletons. Treatment denoted: oral pan-JAK inhibitor, 5-10 mg twice daily. Sequenced here: CD8+ T cells sorted from blood, sampled at week 24, from a patient treated with tofacitinib. Receptors were obtained from a human donor with alopecia areata.

The chain links TRBV7-3 to TRBJ2-3; the match to TRBD1 covers 9 bases. The germline gives CDR1 SGHTA, CDR2 FQGTGA. The CDR3 consists of 17 residues. With 5 bases clipped from V and 3 bases from J, the junction kept 12 bases outside the gene matches. In nucleotides, the CDR3 is TGTGCCAGCAGCCTGCTAGACAGGGGGTCGGGGACAGATACGCAGTATTTT. Its translation is CASSLLDRGSGTDTQYF.

The chain couples TRBV4-1 to TRBJ2-3, with D hard to call. There are 15 residues in the CDR3. V was cut by 0 bases and J by 6 bases, with 13 bases left in between. CDR1 is MGHRA and CDR2 is YSYEKL in the germline V gene. CDR3 amino acids: CASSQEDRDTDTQYF. For the CDR3, the DNA is TGCGCCAGCAGCCAAGAGGACCGAGATACGGATACGCAGTATTTT.

The rearrangement joins TRBV10-3 to TRBJ2-3; 13 positions match TRBD2. Trimming took 0 bases from V and 7 from J; bases not matched to a gene: 7. CDR1 is ENHRY and CDR2 is SYGVKD in the germline V gene. The CDR3 is made up of 17 amino acids. CDR3 coding DNA: TGTGCCATCAGTGAGTCAGGACTAGCGGGGGAAATGAATACGCAGTATTTT. Protein: CAISESGLAGEMNTQYF.

This chain connects TRBV7-9 to TRBJ2-2; 10 bases map to TRBD1. Germline V gene data show CDR1 as SEHNR and CDR2 as FQNEAQ (reference sequence). Germline trimming cut 6 bases from V and 1 base from J; bases unmatched to any gene: 8. The CDR3 length is 17 residues. The CDR3 reads CASSSTRDRGNTGELFF. The CDR3 DNA reads as TGTGCCAGCAGTTCTACTCGGGACAGGGGGAACACCGGGGAGCTGTTTTTT.

The CDR3 sequence: CASSQDLGQGAHEQYF. CDR3 nucleotides: TGTGCCAGCAGCCAAGATCTGGGACAGGGGGCCCACGAGCAGTACTTC. The rearrangement joins TRBV4-2 to TRBJ2-7, with TRBD1 identical over 12 bases. CDR3 length equals 16 residues. The germline CDR1 and CDR2 sequences are LGHNA and YNFKEQ. Trimming took 0 bases from V and 5 from J; bases not matched to a gene: 5.

CDR3 DNA: TGTGCCAGCAGTTCGACTACCTACAATGAGCAGTTCTTC. It codes for CASSSTTYNEQFF. The rearrangement links TRBV27 to TRBJ2-1; a possible D gene is TRBD2 (5 bases). This CDR3 is 13 amino acids long. Deletions cut 4 bases from V and 2 bases from J, with 6 bases between. Germline CDR1 and CDR2: MNHEY and SMNVEV (reference sequence).

The rearrangement uses TRBV12-5 and TRBJ1-3, with D unclear. V lost 2 bases, J lost 3 bases, and 14 bases lay in between. The CDR3 has 16 amino acids. Per the germline V gene, CDR1 is LGHNT and CDR2 is FRNRAP. The CDR3 reads CASGLTPLARGNTIYF. DNA of the CDR3: TGTGCTAGTGGTTTGACCCCCCTTGCCCGTGGAAACACCATATATTTT. Drawing the rest from reference TRBV12-5 and TRBJ1-3, the complete variable domain is DARVTQTPRHKVTEMGQEVTMRCQPILGHNTVFWYRQTMMQGLELLAYFRNRAPLDDSGMPKDRFSAEMPDATLATLKIQPSEPRDSAVYFCASGLTPLARGNTIYFGEGSWLTVV.

The rearrangement joins TRBV4-3 to TRBJ2-1; unclear D gene. The germline gives CDR1 LGHNA, CDR2 YSLEER. CDR3 length: 12 residues. V gave up 2 bases and J gave up 9 bases, with 8 bases separating them. The CDR3: CASSQFNGEQFF. Written as DNA, the CDR3 is TGCGCCAGCAGCCAATTTAACGGTGAGCAGTTCTTC.